This is a list of T cell receptor beta chains from one sample in a study of CD8 T cells in Susac syndrome. TCRdb analysed the immunoSEQ multiplex PCR reads with MiXCR anew, one entry per CDR3 protein. The sample consists of a few hundred thousand distinct CDR3 sequences, 75% to 90% of them appearing once. The sequenced material came from CD8+ T cells from PBMCs. The origin of the receptors is a human donor with multiple sclerosis. Each CDR3 is given with its conserved first and last residue. The D gene is left open where the match is weak. Rows give clone size only sometimes, using once, few, many, or a class for an expanded clone.

D | length | J | size | V | CDR3 | DNA
NA | 16 | TRBJ1-4 | NA | TRBV7-9 | CASSLVGKDGHEKLFF | TGTGCCAGCAGCTTAGTAGGAAAGGATGGACACGAAAAACTGTTTTTT
NA | 13 | TRBJ2-5 | NA | TRBV25-1 | CASSELWGETQYF | TGTGCCAGCAGTGAATTGTGGGGGGAGACCCAGTACTTC
NA | 16 | TRBJ1-3 | NA | TRBV5-1 | CASSLSPSGSGNTIYF | TGCGCCAGCAGCTTGTCCCCGAGCGGGAGTGGAAACACCATATATTTT
TRBD2 | 18 | TRBJ2-3 | NA | TRBV11-2 | CASSPGLAGVSSTDTQYF | TGTGCCAGCAGTCCAGGACTAGCGGGGGTTTCTAGCACAGATACGCAGTATTTT
NA | 16 | TRBJ1-4 | NA | TRBV7-9 | CASSSAWGATNEKLFF | TGTGCCAGCAGCTCCGCTTGGGGAGCAACTAATGAAAAACTGTTTTTT
NA | 13 | TRBJ2-7 | few | TRBV30 | CAWSEGDSYEQYF | TGTGCCTGGAGTGAAGGGGACTCCTACGAGCAGTACTTC
TRBD1 | 17 | TRBJ2-7 | NA | TRBV5-1 | CASSLAQPGGEGYEQYF | TGCGCCAGCAGCTTGGCACAACCAGGGGGCGAAGGTTACGAGCAGTACTTC
NA | 11 | TRBJ2-1 | NA | TRBV20-1 | CSVRSGTEQFF | TGCAGTGTCAGGTCCGGGACTGAGCAGTTCTTC
TRBD2 | 13 | TRBJ2-1 | NA | TRBV2 | CARGTSAYNEQFF | TGTGCCAGAGGGACTAGCGCCTACAATGAGCAGTTCTTC
NA | 16 | TRBJ2-5 | NA | TRBV5-5 | CASSLSQGEGGETQYF | TGTGCCAGCAGCTTATCACAGGGTGAAGGCGGGGAGACCCAGTACTTC
NA | 17 | TRBJ1-2 | NA | TRBV7-2 | CASSHNPVTSYNYGYTF | TGTGCCAGCAGCCACAACCCAGTAACGAGCTATAACTATGGCTACACCTTC
NA | 15 | TRBJ2-4 | NA | TRBV2 | CASSDLFLAKNIQYF | TGTGCCAGCAGTGACCTATTTCTGGCCAAAAACATTCAGTACTTC
NA | 13 | TRBJ2-3 | NA | TRBV13 | CASSLVIEDTQYF | TGTGCCAGCAGCTTAGTTATAGAAGATACGCAGTATTTT